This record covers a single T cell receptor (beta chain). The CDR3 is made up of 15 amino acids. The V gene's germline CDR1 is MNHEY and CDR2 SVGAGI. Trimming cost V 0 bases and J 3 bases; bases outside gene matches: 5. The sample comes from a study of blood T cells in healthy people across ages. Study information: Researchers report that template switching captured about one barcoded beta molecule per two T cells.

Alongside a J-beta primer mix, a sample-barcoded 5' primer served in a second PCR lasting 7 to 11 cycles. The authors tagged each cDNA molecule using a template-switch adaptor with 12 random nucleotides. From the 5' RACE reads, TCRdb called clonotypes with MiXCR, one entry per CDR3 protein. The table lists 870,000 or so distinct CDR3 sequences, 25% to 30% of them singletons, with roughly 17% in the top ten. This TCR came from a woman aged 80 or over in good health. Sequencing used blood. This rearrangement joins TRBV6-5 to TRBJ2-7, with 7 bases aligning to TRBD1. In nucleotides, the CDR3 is TGTGCCAGCAGTTACTCTCAGGGGGAACGCTACGAGCAGTACTTC. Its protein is CASSYSQGERYEQYF.